Below, 2 T cell receptor beta chains from the same sample are listed, as sequenced in a study of T cell repertoires in ileal Crohn's disease. Repertoires were generated with immunoSEQ multiplex PCR, while TCRdb's copy carries only in-frame clones and drops some. The sample comprises 15,000 to 20,000 clones, about 75% of which are singletons, and about 5.3% rests with the top ten. Sequencing was performed on ileal tissue. The source of these receptors is an adult with Crohn's disease.

Regarding this clone: Other nucleotide sequences from this sample produce the same CDR3. The chain combines TRBV7-8 with TRBJ1-2, with D tentatively TRBD1 (6 bases). CDR3 length equals 16 residues. Trimming stripped 2 bases from V and 7 bases from J, with 20 bases between. Per germline, CDR1 SGHVS and CDR2 FQNEAQ. The CDR3 reads CASSLSSPRGAGGYTF. The CDR3 bases are TGTGCCAGCAGCTTATCCTCCCCGCGGGGGGCCGGTGGCTACACCTTC.

A few counts support this clone. This rearrangement joins TRBV2 to TRBJ2-3; D possibly corresponds to TRBD2 (5 bases). The CDR3 loop spans 15 amino acids. In germline, CDR1 is SNHLY, CDR2 FYNNEI. The germline V and J ends were trimmed by 8 bases and 0 bases, with 15 bases remaining between them. CDR3 sequence: CASGPSGLSTDTQYF. CDR3 coding DNA: TGTGCCAGCGGACCCAGCGGCCTGAGCACAGATACGCAGTATTTT.